Sequencing of this T cell receptor beta chain was carried out in a study of Ad26.COV2.S vaccination and SARS-CoV-2 variants. Study-wide context: Ad26.COV2.S given intramuscularly, once or twice 56 days apart.

Regarding this clone: What it binds is unknown.

Regarding treatment: about 20 received Ad26.COV2.S at low or high dose, single or two shots; 5 received placebo; per-sample allocation not given. Sample collection was performed on day 63 after the first vaccine or placebo injection. Vaccination employed an Ad26 vector expressing the Wuhan-strain SARS-CoV-2 spike. Study outcomes and limitations: Spike-specific responses of CD8+ and CD4+ T cells were reported to display substantial breadth after vaccination.

The length of the CDR3 is 16 residues. The ends were cut back, 6 bases at V and 0 bases at J, with 14 bases in the middle. The germline gives CDR1 SGHTA, CDR2 FQGNSA. Method: immunoSEQ multiplex PCR; TCRdb's copy keeps in-frame clones and lacks some. The sample shows 500,000 or so clones, around 88% of them seen only once. This sequence joins TRBV7-2 and TRBJ2-2, with D perhaps matching TRBD2 (6 bases). The source of this sequence is a person aged 18-65 years who received the Ad26.COV2.S COVID-19 vaccine or a placebo. The specimen was peripheral blood, collected in a trial of Ad26.COV2.S vaccine versus placebo. The CDR3 DNA reads as TGTGCCAGCAGTCGGTGGAGGGCGGCGAACACCGGGGAGCTGTTTTTT. The encoded protein is CASSRWRAANTGELFF. Full variable domain (outside the CDR3, taken from reference TRBV7-2 and TRBJ2-2): GAGVSQSPSNKVTEKGKDVELRCDPISGHTALYWYRQSLGQGLEFLIYFQGNSAPDKSGLPSDRFSAERTGGSVSTLTIQRTQQEDSAVYLCASSRWRAANTGELFFGEGSRLTVL.